This TCR beta chain appears in the sequencing data of a study of neurological immune-mediated disorders. Sorted libraries came from about a million CD4+ or CD8+ T cells. 5'RACE generated cDNA with 10-nucleotide random UMIs. TCRdb re-called the 5' RACE reads with MiXCR, one entry per CDR3 protein. The sample has 45,000 or so distinct CDR3 sequences, about 6.3% seen once; the top ten hold 0.45% to 0.6%. There are many counts of this clonotype. What it binds is unknown. The germline CDR1 and CDR2 sequences are DFQATT and SNEGSKA (reference sequence). Trimming pared 4 bases from V and 6 bases from J, leaving 17 bases between. The CDR3 covers 14 residues. General study results and limits: HTLV-1-associated myelopathy had the most TCR clonal expansion, whereas multiple sclerosis had the least (lower than in healthy controls).

This TCR was sampled from a woman aged 35 to 49 in good health. Material: CD4+ T cells from blood. V usage is TRBV20-1 and J usage is TRBJ2-3, with D perhaps matching TRBD1 (7 bases). CDR3 amino acids: CSAKSGGSRDTQYF. The DNA of the CDR3 is TGCAGTGCTAAATCAGGGGGGAGCCGGGATACGCAGTATTTT.